This T cell receptor (beta chain) appears in the sequencing data of a study of shared clonotypes between healthy human individuals. Overall study results and limits: A limitation of the genetic and exposure-history diversity represented arose from few donors.

Original methodology: ImmunoSEQ gave junction-only sequences without quality scores, so filtering differed. The method was immunoSEQ multiplex PCR; TCRdb's version includes in-frame clones alone and lacks a portion of them. The V and J calls and clone size were taken over from that table, and D and trimming were inferred from the DNA. Of about 1.1 million clones in the sample, 60% to 80% were seen once. The V and J ends lost 5 bases and 1 base respectively, with 8 bases between them. Germline V gene sequence: CDR1 MDHEN, CDR2 SYDVKM. The CDR3 is 14 amino acids. Comment on this clone: What it binds is not known.

This TCR came from a man between 18 and 35 years old in good health. Some clones in this sample may be carry-over from other donors' samples. Sample: memory CD4+ T cells from PBMCs. Subset denoted: CD45RA-negative fraction. This chain joins TRBV28 and TRBJ1-4, with D hard to call. CDR3 sequence: CASSLELTNEKLFF. The CDR3 DNA sequence: TGTGCCAGCAGTCTCGAGTTAACTAATGAAAAACTGTTTTTT. Filled out from reference TRBV28 and TRBJ1-4, the complete variable domain reads DVKVTQSSRYLVKRTGEKVFLECVQDMDHENMFWYRQDPGLGLRLIYFSYDVKMKEKGDIPEGYSVSREKKERFSLILESASTNQTSMYLCASSLELTNEKLFFGSGTQLSVL.